The 22 T cell receptor beta chains below come from one sample, sequenced in a study of Ad26.COV2.S vaccination and SARS-CoV-2 variants (dated by TCRdb to 2020 to 2023). In light of the paper, this sample's treatment or condition label describes: 15 to 20 received Ad26.COV2.S at low or high dose, single or two shots; about five received placebo; per-sample allocation not given. Repertoires of vaccine and placebo recipients were sequenced from samples collected on day 63 after the first injection. The protocol used for the library was the immunoSEQ multiplex PCR assay. This immuneACCESS table, as held by TCRdb, lists in-frame sequences with V and J called but not all clones. Of the missing ones, under half trace to an unresolved V gene in checked studies; the others have no known cause. The sample table shows about 680,000 clones, and more than 70% are seen once. The top ten hold about 1.5% of the sample.

Sequencing was performed on peripheral blood, taken in a trial of Ad26.COV2.S vaccine versus placebo. All receptors come from a person between 18 and 65 years old who received the Ad26.COV2.S COVID-19 vaccine or a placebo.

Only a few counts were recorded for this clone. The chain is built from TRBV4-2 and TRBJ1-5; D might be TRBD1 (5 bases). The V gene lost 0 bases and the J gene lost 4 bases, with 7 bases spanning the gap. The CDR3 runs to 14 residues. Per germline, CDR1 LGHNA and CDR2 YNFKEQ. The CDR3 DNA reads as TGTGCCAGCAGCCAAGAAACAGGAAATCAGCCCCAGCATTTT. This translates into CASSQETGNQPQHF.

The gene calls are TRBV12-3 or TRBV12-4 and TRBJ2-1; D remains unclear. The CDR3 extends over 13 amino acids. Trimming removed 6 bases from V and 6 bases from J, with 12 bases in between. The CDR3: CASSPAASNEQFF. The DNA of the CDR3 is TGTGCCAGCAGCCCGGCAGCTTCCAATGAGCAGTTCTTC.

The chain uses TRBV4-2 and TRBJ2-1; 8 positions agree with TRBD2. This CDR3 is 17 amino acids long. The germline CDR1 and CDR2 sequences are LGHNA and YNFKEQ. J gave up 5 bases and V 4 bases, and 13 bases lay outside the gene matches. This CDR3 is CASSLLPGRGEHNEQFF. The DNA for the CDR3 is TGTGCCAGCAGCCTCCTTCCAGGGCGGGGGGAACACAATGAGCAGTTCTTC.

This chain joins TRBV30 and TRBJ1-2; no clear D gene. CDR3 length equals 10 residues. V was pared by 5 bases and J by 4 bases, with 5 bases between. CDR1 is GTSNPN, CDR2 SVGIG, per germline (reference sequence). CDR3: CAWLTYGYTF. Here the CDR3 DNA reads TGTGCCTGGCTAACCTATGGCTACACCTTC.

V usage is TRBV6-6 and J usage is TRBJ1-1; D gene unclear. V shed 4 bases and J shed 11 bases, with 14 bases lying between them. Germline V gene sequence: CDR1 MNHNY, CDR2 SVGAGI (reference sequence). This CDR3 has 12 amino acids. The CDR3, as DNA: TGTGCCAGCAGTTTCTCCCGCCGGGAGGCTTTCTTT. This gives the protein CASSFSRREAFF.

The chain is built from TRBV2 and TRBJ2-7, with 8 bases aligning to TRBD1. The junction had 2 bases not matched to a gene; V was cut back by 4 bases and J by 3 bases. CDR3 length equals 13 residues. Germline V lookup: CDR1 SNHLY, CDR2 FYNNEI. CDR3 nucleotides: TGTGCCAGCAGTGGACAGGGGCTCTACGAGCAGTACTTC. The encoded protein is CASSGQGLYEQYF.

J is TRBJ1-3 and V is TRBV7-2; tentative D call: TRBD1 (6 bases). The V end lost 4 bases, the J end lost 8 bases, and 15 bases lay between the germline ends. This CDR3 spans 14 amino acids. Germline V CDR1 and CDR2: SGHTA, FQGNSA. CDR3 nucleotides: TGTGCCAGCAGCTCCTTGGGGGCGGTGGACACCATATATTTT. Translating it yields CASSSLGAVDTIYF.

Of note for this clone: Other DNA sequences within the sample encode an identical CDR3. V usage is TRBV7-9 and J usage is TRBJ2-1, with 10 bases fitting TRBD2. Unmatched junction bases numbered 1, after V lost 1 base and J lost 4 bases. The germline gives CDR1 SEHNR, CDR2 FQNEAQ (reference sequence). This CDR3 is built from 15 residues. The chain's CDR3 is CASSLGTSGYNEQFF. The DNA for the CDR3 is TGTGCCAGCAGCTTAGGGACTAGCGGATACAATGAGCAGTTCTTC. Full variable domain (remainder filled in from reference TRBV7-9 and TRBJ2-1): DTGVSQNPRHKITKRGQNVTFRCDPISEHNRLYWYRQTLGQGPEFLTYFQNEAQLEKSRLLSDRFSAERPKGSFSTLEIQRTEQGDSAMYLCASSLGTSGYNEQFFGPGTRLTVL.

In its sample, this clone was seen a few times. The J gene is TRBJ1-5, the V gene TRBV5-1; 7 bases match TRBD1. Germline CDR1 and CDR2: SGHRS and YFSETQ. J lost 6 bases, V lost 2 bases, and 8 bases had no gene match. This CDR3 spans 15 amino acids. CDR3 region: CASSLGTGDSQPQHF. CDR3 nucleotide sequence: TGCGCCAGCAGCTTAGGTACAGGGGATAGTCAGCCCCAGCATTTT.

The chain combines TRBV7-9 with TRBJ2-3; 13 nucleotides align to TRBD2. Germline V CDR1 and CDR2: SEHNR, FQNEAQ (reference sequence). V lost 5 bases, J lost 4 bases, and 3 bases stayed unmatched. The CDR3 runs to 15 residues. CDR3 region: CASSLGLAGADTQYF. In nucleotides, the CDR3 is TGTGCCAGCAGCCTAGGACTAGCGGGAGCAGATACGCAGTATTTT.

The chain employs TRBV30 and TRBJ1-2; unclear D gene. Trimming cost V 2 bases and J 2 bases, with 9 bases left between them. The CDR3 contains 13 residues. CDR1 and CDR2 from the germline V gene are GTSNPN and SVGIG (reference sequence). The CDR3, as DNA: TGTGCCTGGAGTCGACGTGAGAACTATGGCTACACCTTC. This translates into CAWSRRENYGYTF.

This clone is a singleton in its sample. The chain is built from TRBV6-2 or TRBV6-3 and TRBJ2-1; D remains ambiguous. V was trimmed by 5 bases and J by 1 base, leaving 6 bases between them. This CDR3 has 13 amino acids. Per germline, CDR1 MNHEY and CDR2 SVGEGT. The CDR3 nucleotides read TGTGCCAGCAGTCGCGCTTCCTACAATGAGCAGTTCTTC. Its protein product is CASSRASYNEQFF.

V is TRBV9 and J is TRBJ2-1, with D uncertain. The CDR3 consists of 15 residues. Deletions cut 0 bases from V and 2 bases from J, with 9 bases between. Germline assignment: CDR1 SGDLS and CDR2 YYNGEE. The CDR3 nucleotides read TGTGCCAGCAGCGTAGAGTCTTCTGCCTACAATGAGCAGTTCTTC. This encodes CASSVESSAYNEQFF.

This clone showed up just once. The chain links TRBV6-2 or TRBV6-3 to TRBJ1-3; D is unclear. V shed 5 bases and J shed 1 base, with 9 bases lying between them. Germline lookup yields CDR1 MNHEY and CDR2 SVGEGT. There are 14 residues in the CDR3. CDR3 sequence: CASSPGVSGNTIYF. The CDR3 DNA follows: TGTGCCAGCAGTCCCGGGGTGTCTGGAAACACCATATATTTT.

The chain has TRBV7-2 and TRBJ1-1; tentatively, D is TRBD1 (5 bases). V gave up 6 bases and J gave up 5 bases, with 19 bases separating them. The CDR3 contains 15 residues. Germline CDR1 and CDR2: SGHTA and FQGNSA. CDR3 in amino acids: CASSRRGSSRTEAFF. CDR3 sequence (DNA): TGTGCCAGCAGTCGGCGGGGCTCCTCTAGGACTGAAGCTTTCTTT. The whole variable domain, filled in from reference TRBV7-2 and TRBJ1-1, reads GAGVSQSPSNKVTEKGKDVELRCDPISGHTALYWYRQSLGQGLEFLIYFQGNSAPDKSGLPSDRFSAERTGGSVSTLTIQRTQQEDSAVYLCASSRRGSSRTEAFFGQGTRLTVV.

To note about this clone: In the same sample, other DNA sequences code for this CDR3. The V gene is TRBV19, the J gene TRBJ1-4; 9 positions match TRBD1. CDR3 length: 14 amino acids. The junction had 5 bases not matched to a gene; V was cut back by 6 bases and J by 6 bases. From germline, CDR1 is LNHDA and CDR2 SQIVND (reference sequence). The DNA for the CDR3 is TGTGCCAGTAGCCCGGGACAGGGCTATGAAAAACTGTTTTTT. Translation gives CASSPGQGYEKLFF.

This clone occurred once. The V gene is TRBV11-2, the J gene TRBJ2-3, with D possibly TRBD2 on 5 matching bases. This CDR3 spans 16 amino acids. Trimming shortened V by 1 base and J by 5 bases, and 16 bases separated the two germline ends. The germline V gene encodes CDR1 SGHAT and CDR2 FQNNGV. DNA for the CDR3: TGTGCCAGCAGCTTAGTCCGGTTCCCCGAGGGAGATACGCAGTATTTT. Protein product: CASSLVRFPEGDTQYF.

In its sample, this clone was seen once. The rearrangement joins TRBV6-5 to TRBJ2-1, with a tentative D call TRBD2 (5 bases). Germline V CDR1 and CDR2: MNHEY, SVGAGI. The V end was cut by 0 bases, the J end by 1 base, with 10 bases between. This CDR3 spans 16 amino acids. DNA for the CDR3: TGTGCCAGCAGTTACTCGAATCAGCGGTCCTACAATGAGCAGTTCTTC. This codes for CASSYSNQRSYNEQFF.

The chain joins TRBV10-3 to TRBJ1-4, with TRBD1 matching over 9 bases. Germline values: CDR1 ENHRY, CDR2 SYGVKD. The junction had 5 bases not matched to a gene; V was cut back by 3 bases and J by 0 bases. This CDR3 region has 17 residues. The CDR3 protein is CAISENRGRSTNEKLFF. CDR3 DNA sequence: TGTGCCATCAGTGAAAACAGGGGGCGGTCAACTAATGAAAAACTGTTTTTT.

This clone was seen once. The chain combines TRBV2 with TRBJ2-5, with no clear D. CDR1 is SNHLY, CDR2 FYNNEI, per germline. This CDR3 has 13 residues. Trimming removed 6 bases from V and 2 bases from J, with 10 bases in between. The DNA for the CDR3 is TGTGCCAGCAGCCCTGAAGCGCAAGAGACCCAGTACTTC. It encodes CASSPEAQETQYF.

This clone was counted only a few times. The chain uses TRBV6-1 and TRBJ1-6; 7 positions agree with TRBD1. The germline V gene encodes CDR1 MNHNS and CDR2 SASEGT. The CDR3 is 15 residues long. Trimming at V came to 1 base and at J to 9 bases, leaving 6 bases not matched to a gene. The CDR3 spells CASSEENRGSSPLHF. In nucleotides, the CDR3 is TGTGCCAGCAGTGAAGAAAACAGGGGAAGTTCACCCCTCCACTTT.

This rearrangement joins TRBV30 to TRBJ2-6; TRBD2 is a possible D gene (5 bases). The V end lost 4 bases, the J end lost 2 bases, and 9 bases lay between the germline ends. This CDR3 is 14 amino acids long. The germline CDR1 and CDR2 sequences are GTSNPN and SVGIG (reference sequence). This CDR3 reads CAWKLGTGANVLTF. The CDR3 DNA reads TGTGCCTGGAAACTAGGGACTGGGGCCAACGTCCTGACTTTC.